Detailed here is one T cell receptor beta chain. It has no known antigen specificity. No qualities accompany the bases; no much larger clone lies one base away. The data are from a study of cytomegalovirus exposure and HLA in healthy donors (dated by TCRdb to about 2017). Background on the whole study: An earlier analysis of several hundred of the donors reported about 260 Gb of sequence data and approximately 120 million unique TCR beta sequences obtained from 180 million or so T cells. Among the roughly 390 genotyped donors, approximately 81% belonged to the genetic ancestry cluster associated with self-reported Caucasian donors. Every discovery cohort repertoire had been produced on one sequencing platform. Typing coverage differed by locus: A, B, C, DRB1 and DQB1 were typed in roughly 620-630 donors, DQA1 in about 510, DPA1 in 600 to 610, and DPB1 in around 490. HLA typing included class I and class II loci at four-digit resolution. Rather than drawing on any new phenotypic data, the later analysis identified candidate immune exposures from TCR beta sequences and the way those sequences occurred across donors. The study profiled the T cell repertoires of more than 500 subjects by immunosequencing and related them to cytomegalovirus serostatus. A handful of DR-DQ haplotypes were handled as single units for association and clustering because linkage in the cohort was strong. The aim of the study was to test whether cataloging public T cell receptors could identify signatures of past pathogen exposure. Among some 400 genotyped donors of the cohort, an average of roughly 230,000 unique TCR beta nucleotide sequences was sequenced per donor, of which about 18% were non-productive. Donor age, sex, ethnicity and CMV serostatus were collected together with the repertoire data. A later analysis re-analyzed previously published TCR beta repertoires from 600 to 850 donors and added high-resolution HLA genotyping to study TCR occurrence patterns. An early release covering some 640 HLA-typed donors comprised 250 to 350 gigabases of sequencing data and around 86 million unique TCR sequences. A separate validation cohort of about 110 different subjects was used in addition to the 666-subject first cohort. To predict cytomegalovirus infection status, the study combined high-throughput TCR immunosequencing, statistical association of individual TCRs with disease status, and machine learning. In a later genetic analysis, genome-wide SNP genotypes for 398 of the 666 donors were used, and that subset was treated as a discovery cohort. An earlier analysis of around 580 of the donors used high-throughput TCR beta sequencing to judge whether each TCR beta V gene segment behaved as functional or pseudogenic. The paper's findings and limits, for the study overall: Compared with the roughly 710-donor mean, donors in an Asian-associated ancestry cluster had fewer N-insertions in productive TCRs, according to a later genetic analysis. The classifier was reported to diagnose cytomegalovirus status with high specificity and sensitivity in both the original cohort and the validation cohort. Compared with equally common non-associated chains, HLA-associated TCR beta chains in a later analysis were more clonally expanded and had lower generation probabilities. Assigning TCR associations to individual alleles was difficult when HLA alleles, especially DR and DQ, strongly co-occurred. While some public TCRs were present in many individuals, most TCR sequences turned up only very rarely across donors. A total of 150 or so TCR beta chains were listed by the study as associated with cytomegalovirus. It was suggested by the authors that the approach could potentially be generalized to other disease states and immunological phenotypes. In vitro tests confirmed that three of the cytomegalovirus-associated TCR beta chains recognize cytomegalovirus antigens. According to a later analysis, TCR association rates differed among HLA loci, with DRB1 alleles showing the most associated TCRs and HLA-C alleles showing the fewest. Broadly in line with IMGT annotations, most TCR beta V segments showed up in productive rearrangements about 90% or about 30% of the time in an earlier analysis of about 500 of the donors. CMV serostatus was the only immune exposure information available for the cohort. A later analysis associated about 17,000 TCR beta sequences with specific HLA alleles at a false discovery rate of 0.05. A later analysis reported that several top co-occurrence clusters appeared linked to parvovirus B19, influenza, CMV and Epstein-Barr virus. The sequencing pipeline was judged likely to have produced a cluster of highly shared sequence variants as a technical artifact. Correlated functional status among segregating V segments might be attributable to linkage disequilibrium, but an unknown experimental factor could not be ruled out. Some IMGT-functional V segments, including TRBV6-2 and TRBV6-3, could not be told apart with the 87-base-pair reads, so those segments were excluded. A further reported finding was that TCR beta sequences accurately predicted the HLA-A and HLA-B alleles for most subjects in the first cohort. In this cohort, only TCR beta chains were sequenced, and detectable features were limited by the absence of alpha or paired-chain data. The earlier analysis of approximately 590 of the donors excluded approximately 15 rarely observed V segments, including chromosome 9 orphons, because counts were too low. According to a later analysis, most CMV-associated TCR beta chains appeared to be HLA-restricted, and the HLA associations seemed to be driven largely by CMV exposure. The presence/absence analyses assumed that sequencing depth was roughly uniform across donors, and that assumption may not be true. In a later genetic analysis, a missense DCLRE1C variant was associated with V-gene and J-gene trimming of TCR beta chains, and the association was replicated in an independent cohort. HLA typing was unavailable for some donors at each locus, so association tests used only the typed subset.

In total, fewer than 750 healthy bone marrow donors made up the cohort. At the time of sampling, every cohort member was nominally healthy, though immune exposures that went unrecorded were likely present. The donor was CMV seropositive and belonged to the group of 250 to 300 seropositive cohort members. Each donor provided a peripheral blood sample, and peripheral blood mononuclear cells were used for TCR beta sequencing. Genomic DNA extraction from the blood cell samples was performed with the Qiagen DNeasy Blood Extraction Kit. Library preparation used the immunoSEQ multiplex PCR assay. For the multiplex PCR, a mixture combining 60 forward primers for TCR Vbeta segments and 13 reverse primers for TCR Jbeta segments was used. A multiplex PCR assay on genomic DNA amplified the CDR3 region of rearranged TCR beta genes. On the Illumina HiSeq System, the amplified TCR beta libraries were sequenced as 87-base-pair reads. The authors' analysis ran thus. A later analysis tallied 75 million to 95 million unique TCR beta chains across the approximately 670 repertoires, and about 12 million of those chains were shared by two or more donors. A nearest-neighbor algorithm error-corrected the raw reads and collapsed the reads into unique sequences, merging closely related sequences to remove PCR and sequencing errors. Alignment of CDR3 sequences to IMGT reference sequences was used to assign V, D and J gene segments. For a sequence to be retained, at least a six-nucleotide match to both a V gene segment and a J gene segment was required. Rearrangements were classified as productive when the CDR3 lacked stop codons and remained in frame with V and J, and all other rearrangements were classified as non-productive. Following IMGT convention, CDR3 was defined as the stretch from the second conserved V-encoded cysteine to the conserved J-encoded phenylalanine. The earlier analysis of 500 to 650 of the donors excluded any sequence lacking an unambiguous match to a single V gene segment. In an earlier analysis of approximately 500 of the donors, a V segment was called functional when productive rearrangements were above 56.7%, and segregating when the standard deviation between donors exceeded 5%. A statistical classification framework was developed to diagnose cytomegalovirus status using the catalog of TCR beta chain sequences. V and J gene assignment, in a later analysis, came from comparing TCR nucleotide sequences with IMGT/GENE-DB human TR gene sequences. The TCRdist pipeline was used in a later analysis to assign CDR3 sequences and most-parsimonious VDJ recombination scenarios. A later analysis defined each TCR beta chain by its CDR3 amino acid sequence plus V-gene family, and excluded reads lacking a unique V-gene family. To address suspected cross-contamination and a sequencing artifact, a later analysis removed several hundred highly shared, low-generation-probability nucleotide sequences. For each public chain, a later analysis derived a clonal expansion index from normalized ranks of inferred template counts within each repertoire. Generation probabilities in a later analysis came from a VDJ recombination model fitted to out-of-frame rearrangements, and those results were checked against IGoR. Hypergeometric tests were used in a later analysis to score TCR-TCR, TCR-HLA and TCR-CMV co-occurrence, with a repertoire-size bias correction applied to the TCR pairs. To estimate false discovery rates, a later analysis permuted the HLA or CMV assignments 20 times. In a later analysis, co-occurring TCRs were grouped using DBSCAN, and TCRdist sequence similarity was added for clustering within HLA-allele-positive subsets. Repertoires with fewer than 30,000 or more than 120,000 public chains, plus five repertoires with anomalous nucleotide sharing, were excluded from co-occurrence clustering. As stored in TCRdb, this immuneACCESS dataset retains in-frame rearrangements with V and J assigned. A fraction of the clones does not appear; measured against another copy, unresolved V genes explain less than half of the discrepancy, and the remainder lacks a known reason. D and trimming were read from the DNA, whereas the V and J calls and clone size are those reported in that table. The sample table contains roughly 67,000 clones; only one count was recorded for roughly 76% of them. The ten largest clones capture around 7.6% of the sample.

Inclusive of the bounding cysteine and phenylalanine, the CDR3 is 17 residues long. The CDR3 DNA has 51 bases and is translated from base 1. At the junction V is shortened by 4 bases and J by 5 bases; bases outside the gene matches: 11. CDR1 and CDR2 are drawn from the germline V gene: ENHRY, SYGVKD. The receptor's source is a man in his 60s in good health and CMV-seropositive. The sample comprised PBMCs. The receptor chain draws on TRBV10-3 and TRBJ2-5, with 12 bases aligning to TRBD2. The bases read TGTGCCATCAGTGCTTTCGCTAGCGGGAGGGCCCGGGAGACCCAGTACTTC. Its translation reads: CAISAFASGRARETQYF.